Here is one T cell receptor (beta chain) with its context. The data were taken from a study of OX40 agonist ivuxolimab in advanced cancers. Study-wide context: Prior checkpoint blockade (anti-PD-1, anti-PD-L1 or anti-CTLA-4) was permitted; under 50% had it.

Here immunoSEQ multiplex PCR was the method, and the copy in TCRdb shows in-frame clones only, minus some. Among around 69,000 clones listed, around 80% were seen once. Patients were ineligible given autoimmune disease history or systemic immunosuppression. Germline values: CDR1 LNHDA, CDR2 SQIVND (reference sequence). V lost 8 bases and J lost 1, with 20 bases in between. This CDR3 comprises 17 residues. The TCR comes from an adult with an advanced solid tumor such as melanoma, head and neck, liver or kidney cancer. The chain links TRBV19 to TRBJ2-2; D perhaps matches TRBD1 (6 bases). Sequenced here: CD4+ or CD8+ T cells sorted from blood, sampled in a trial of the OX40 agonist ivuxolimab. CDR3 sequence (DNA): TGTGCCAGTCCTCTCCGACAGGTCCGAGAGAACACCGGGGAGCTGTTTTTT. It translates to CASPLRQVRENTGELFF. Using reference TRBV19 and TRBJ2-2 for the parts outside the CDR3, the full variable domain is DGGITQSPKYLFRKEGQNVTLSCEQNLNHDAMYWYRQDPGQGLRLIYYSQIVNDFQKGDIAEGYSVSREKKESFPLTVTSAQKNPTAFYLCASPLRQVRENTGELFFGEGSRLTVL.